These 13 T cell receptor beta chains originate from one sample sequenced in a study of T cells expressing NK-cell markers. TCRdb reprocessed the 5' RACE reads; each CDR3 protein has one entry and no DNA is given. The table lists almost 450,000 distinct CDR3 sequences, with 7.3% in the top ten. The sequencing input was blood T cells: a sorted CD56 or NKG2C T cell subset, CD4+ or CD8+ T cells, or bulk PBMC T cells (not recorded which). The receptors derive from a woman aged 18 to 75 in good health.

The CDR3 here is CASSPSPGIKETQYF. The rearrangement uses TRBV18 and TRBJ2-5; TCRdb's assignment of TRBD1 cannot be checked, as there is no DNA. This CDR3 has 15 amino acids. CDR1 KGHSH and CDR2 LQKENI come from the germline V gene.

J is TRBJ2-2 and V is TRBV5-1; TCRdb calls TRBD1, which cannot be checked without DNA. The CDR3 is 16 residues long. Germline V gene data show CDR1 as SGHRS and CDR2 as YFSETQ. This chain's CDR3 is CASSLAKGGDTGELFF.

The gene calls are TRBV20-1 and TRBJ1-5; the D call of TRBD1 rests on TCRdb alone, since no DNA is present to check it. Germline V gene data show CDR1 as DFQATT and CDR2 as SNEGSKA (reference sequence). CDR3 length: 14 residues. CDR3 in amino acids: CSATTGTDYQPQHF.

V and J are TRBV7-2 and TRBJ2-1; TCRdb indicates TRBD1, and absent DNA this call remains unverified. Germline V gene data show CDR1 as SGHTA and CDR2 as FQGNSA. The CDR3 is 13 residues long. The CDR3 here is CASSRIGRNEQFF.

This rearrangement joins TRBV15 to TRBJ2-3; TCRdb's D call of TRBD1 is untestable without DNA. The CDR3 sequence is 14 residues long. The germline gives CDR1 LNHNV, CDR2 YYDKDF (reference sequence). CDR3: CATYNRADTDTQYF.

CDR3 amino acids: CASSPPGMGQFF. This chain links TRBV3-1 with TRBJ2-1; TCRdb's assignment of TRBD1 cannot be checked, as there is no DNA. The CDR3 extends over 12 amino acids. Per germline, CDR1 LGHDT and CDR2 YNNKEL (reference sequence).

J is TRBJ2-1 and V is TRBV5-1; TCRdb selects TRBD1, and the lack of DNA leaves this call unchecked. The CDR3 totals 18 residues. CDR1 and CDR2 from the germline V gene are SGHRS and YFSETQ. The CDR3 loop is CASSADRVRTSAYNEQFF.

J is TRBJ2-5 and V is TRBV25-1; lacking DNA, the TRBD1 call made by TCRdb goes unchecked. CDR3 length: 16 residues. Germline V gives CDR1 MGHDK, CDR2 SYGVNS. The CDR3 spells CASRSRWGAEKETQYF. Full variable domain (missing parts from reference TRBV25-1 and TRBJ2-5): EADIYQTPRYLVIGTGKKITLECSQTMGHDKMYWYQQDPGMELHLIHYSYGVNSTEKGDLSSESTVSRIRTEHFPLTLESARPSHTSQYLCASRSRWGAEKETQYFGPGTRLLVL.

The V call is TRBV28, the J call TRBJ2-7. CDR3 length: 14 residues. Germline loops: CDR1 MDHEN, CDR2 SYDVKM. The CDR3 here is CASSLLRGTVEQYF.

This sequence joins TRBV29-1 and TRBJ1-3. Germline V gene lookup returns CDR1 SQVTM and CDR2 ANQGSEA. This CDR3 contains 13 residues. The CDR3 reads CSVVGGSGNTIYF.

The chain joins TRBV20-1 to TRBJ2-3. Germline CDR1 and CDR2: DFQATT and SNEGSKA (reference sequence). CDR3 length: 15 residues. The CDR3 sequence: CSAGLVGTSTDTQYF.

The genes are TRBV5-5 and TRBJ1-5. The CDR3 covers 15 residues. The germline V gene encodes CDR1 SGHKS and CDR2 YYEKEE (reference sequence). CDR3 in amino acids: CASSLQEKIYQPQHF.

The chain is built from TRBV6-2 or TRBV6-3 and TRBJ2-5. CDR1 and CDR2 from the germline V gene are MNHEY and SVGEGT. CDR3 size: 13 residues. CDR3 sequence reads: CATKGTAEKTQYF.